A single sample is the source of the 32 T cell receptor beta chains below, sequenced in a study of siplizumab effects on memory and regulatory T cells (dated by TCRdb to about 2019). Library creation used the immunoSEQ multiplex PCR assay. What TCRdb holds here is the immuneACCESS table cut down to in-frame rearrangements. Part of the clones is not present; checked against another copy, under half of the missing clones reflect an unresolved V gene, and the others are unexplained. The sample records tens of thousands of clones, about 90% of which are singletons. Together, the top ten hold roughly 28% of the sample. Specimen: CD8+ T cells sorted from blood. These receptors came from a human donor in good health.

This chain joins TRBV27 and TRBJ2-1; 9 nucleotides match TRBD2. V shed 0 bases, J shed 12 bases, and the junction held 9 bases outside the gene matches. The CDR3 loop spans 15 amino acids. Looked up from germline, CDR1 is MNHEY and CDR2 is SMNVEV (reference sequence). The CDR3, as DNA: TGTGCCAGCAGTTTATCGGGGGGGACTAGCCTACGGCAGTTCTTC. It specifies CASSLSGGTSLRQFF.

The chain carries TRBV10-2 and TRBJ2-2; D perhaps matches TRBD2 (6 bases). This CDR3 has 15 residues. In germline, CDR1 is WSHSY, CDR2 SAAADI. V gave up 0 bases and J gave up 8 bases, with 13 bases separating them. CDR3 bases: TGCGCCAGCAGTGAGTCGGTCCCGGGAGAGGGGGAGCTGTTTTTT. This encodes CASSESVPGEGELFF.

The J gene is TRBJ2-5, the V gene TRBV9; 8 positions agree with TRBD1. After removal of 3 bases from V and 5 bases from J, the junction contained 6 bases not matched to a gene. The CDR3 covers 14 residues. CDR1 and CDR2 from the germline V gene are SGDLS and YYNGEE. CDR3 sequence reads: CASSEETGGETQYF. In DNA, the CDR3 is TGTGCCAGCAGCGAGGAAACAGGGGGGGAGACCCAGTACTTC.

The chain links TRBV7-6 to TRBJ1-5; no clear D. The V end lost 1 base, the J end lost 4 bases, and 20 bases lay between the germline ends. Germline V gene data show CDR1 as SGHVS and CDR2 as FNYEAQ. This CDR3 has 18 residues. The CDR3 here is CASSLVSGPASPNQPQHF. In nucleotides, the CDR3 is TGTGCCAGCAGCTTAGTCTCTGGGCCGGCCAGCCCTAATCAGCCCCAGCATTTT. The whole variable domain, filled in from reference TRBV7-6 and TRBJ1-5, reads GAGVSQSPRYKVTKRGQDVALRCDPISGHVSLYWYRQALGQGPEFLTYFNYEAQQDKSGLPNDRFSAERPEGSISTLTIQRTEQRDSAMYRCASSLVSGPASPNQPQHFGDGTRLSIL.

The chain employs TRBV7-9 and TRBJ2-1; weak D call: TRBD2 (5 bases). CDR3 length: 13 amino acids. Trimming cost V 5 bases and J 6 bases, with 11 bases left between them. CDR1 and CDR2 (germline): SEHNR, FQNEAQ (reference sequence). The CDR3 sequence is CASSATIGNEQFF. In nucleotides, the CDR3 is TGTGCCAGCAGCGCGACTATTGGCAATGAGCAGTTCTTC. The variable domain in full, with the rest retrieved from reference TRBV7-9 and TRBJ2-1, is DTGVSQNPRHKITKRGQNVTFRCDPISEHNRLYWYRQTLGQGPEFLTYFQNEAQLEKSRLLSDRFSAERPKGSFSTLEIQRTEQGDSAMYLCASSATIGNEQFFGPGTRLTVL.

The gene calls are TRBV10-3 and TRBJ2-1; D unresolved. This CDR3 has 13 residues. Trimming shortened V by 0 bases and J by 9 bases, and 9 bases separated the two germline ends. Per germline, CDR1 ENHRY and CDR2 SYGVKD. CDR3 residues: CAISESIGGEQFF. The CDR3 region has the DNA TGTGCCATCAGTGAGTCGATAGGTGGTGAGCAGTTCTTC.

The chain uses TRBV7-9 and TRBJ1-1, with 7 positions matching TRBD1. Losses at the gene ends were 5 bases for V and 1 base for J; bases not matched to a gene: 4. The CDR3 extends over 14 amino acids. CDR1 is SEHNR, CDR2 FQNEAQ, per germline (reference sequence). DNA of the CDR3: TGTGCCAGCAGCCGAAGACAGGGGAACACTGAAGCTTTCTTT. Residues: CASSRRQGNTEAFF.

The chain has TRBV9 and TRBJ1-2; 11 nucleotides line up with TRBD1. The CDR3 loop spans 16 amino acids. Losses at the gene ends were 1 base for V and 6 bases for J; bases not matched to a gene: 8. The germline V gene encodes CDR1 SGDLS and CDR2 YYNGEE. This CDR3 is CASSVPRTGGGDGYTF. Written as DNA, the CDR3 is TGTGCCAGCAGCGTACCTAGGACAGGGGGCGGGGATGGCTACACCTTC. The variable domain in full, completed from reference TRBV9 and TRBJ1-2, reads DSGVTQTPKHLITATGQRVTLRCSPRSGDLSVYWYQQSLDQGLQFLIQYYNGEERAKGNILERFSAQQFPDLHSELNLSSLELGDSALYFCASSVPRTGGGDGYTFGSGTRLTVV.

The V gene is TRBV19, the J gene TRBJ1-2; D remains unclear. Per germline, CDR1 LNHDA and CDR2 SQIVND (reference sequence). The CDR3 extends over 17 amino acids. V lost 5 bases and J lost 2, with 21 bases in between. CDR3 amino acids: CASSDRVGRALNYGYTF. The CDR3 DNA follows: TGTGCCAGTAGTGATCGGGTCGGGAGGGCCCTCAACTATGGCTACACCTTC.

This clone occurred a few times. The CDR3 loop reads CASSSGTEYNEQFF. The CDR3 nucleotides are TGTGCCAGCAGTTCCGGGACAGAATACAATGAGCAGTTCTTC. The chain links TRBV27 to TRBJ2-1; 7 nucleotides line up with TRBD1. This CDR3 is built from 14 residues. V was clipped by 4 bases and J by 4 bases; unmatched bases: 4. Germline CDR1 is MNHEY and CDR2 is SMNVEV (reference sequence).

The J gene is TRBJ2-5, the V gene TRBV6-5; D not certain. CDR3 length equals 12 residues. V gave up 5 bases and J gave up 4 bases, with 8 bases separating them. Per the germline V gene, CDR1 is MNHEY and CDR2 is SVGAGI. CDR3 in amino acids: CASSGERETQYF. The DNA for the CDR3 is TGTGCCAGCAGTGGGGAAAGAGAGACCCAGTACTTC.

The chain is built from TRBV27 and TRBJ2-3, with D unresolved. The CDR3 contains 13 residues. Germline V lookup: CDR1 MNHEY, CDR2 SMNVEV (reference sequence). Trimming removed 3 bases at V and 5 bases at J, with 9 bases between. The CDR3 DNA follows: TGTGCCAGCAGTTTCAGCTTCGGAGATACGCAGTATTTT. Amino acids: CASSFSFGDTQYF.

This rearrangement joins TRBV9 to TRBJ1-1, with D tentatively TRBD1 (6 bases). The V gene lost 4 bases and the J gene lost 7 bases, with 14 bases spanning the gap. CDR1 and CDR2 (germline): SGDLS, YYNGEE. The CDR3 covers 13 residues. The CDR3 DNA reads TGTGCCAGCAGCTACCAGGGGATTAGTGAAGCTTTCTTT. This codes for CASSYQGISEAFF.

The CDR3 loop is CASRTSGGGSYNEQFF. The CDR3 bases are TGTGCCAGTAGGACTAGCGGGGGGGGCTCCTACAATGAGCAGTTCTTC. This chain uses TRBV19 with TRBJ2-1, with 14 bases aligning to TRBD2. CDR3 length: 16 amino acids. Germline V gives CDR1 LNHDA, CDR2 SQIVND (reference sequence). Trimming removed 6 bases from V and 0 bases from J; junction bases left unmatched: 1.

This clone was detected only a few times. The V gene is TRBV4-2, the J gene TRBJ2-7; tentatively, D is TRBD1 or TRBD2 (5 bases each). The CDR3 length is 15 residues. Per germline, CDR1 LGHNA and CDR2 YNFKEQ. Trimming cost V 1 base and J 0 bases, with 10 bases left between them. The CDR3 loop is CASSQVLGTSYEQYF. CDR3 DNA: TGTGCCAGCAGCCAAGTACTGGGGACCTCCTACGAGCAGTACTTC.

The chain couples TRBV19 to TRBJ1-1; D gene unclear. The germline V and J ends were trimmed by 9 bases and 1 base, with 15 bases remaining between them. CDR3 size: 14 residues. Per germline, CDR1 LNHDA and CDR2 SQIVND (reference sequence). Here the CDR3 reads CASSFGSRNTEAFF. The CDR3 DNA reads as TGTGCCAGCTCCTTCGGGTCAAGGAACACTGAAGCTTTCTTT. Full variable domain (outside the CDR3, taken from reference TRBV19 and TRBJ1-1): DGGITQSPKYLFRKEGQNVTLSCEQNLNHDAMYWYRQDPGQGLRLIYYSQIVNDFQKGDIAEGYSVSREKKESFPLTVTSAQKNPTAFYLCASSFGSRNTEAFFGQGTRLTVV.

The J gene is TRBJ1-4, the V gene TRBV7-8, with TRBD1 matching 7 bases. The ends lost 2 bases at V and 4 bases at J; junction bases unmatched: 7. There are 16 residues in the CDR3. CDR1 and CDR2 from the germline V gene are SGHVS and FQNEAQ. CDR3 in amino acids: CASSLSRGGLNEKLFF. The CDR3, as DNA: TGTGCCAGCAGCTTATCTAGAGGGGGCCTTAATGAAAAACTGTTTTTT.

The chain recombines TRBV5-1 with TRBJ2-5; TRBD2 matches 8 bases. The CDR3 extends over 15 amino acids. Per the germline V gene, CDR1 is SGHRS and CDR2 is YFSETQ. With V trimmed by 6 bases and J by 2 bases, 9 bases remained unmatched. The CDR3 coding sequence is TGCGCCAGCAACTTCAAGCGGGAGAATCAAGAGACCCAGTACTTC. Translation: CASNFKRENQETQYF.

This chain uses TRBV10-3 with TRBJ2-1; the match to TRBD2 covers 8 bases. Germline CDR1 ENHRY, CDR2 SYGVKD. V dropped 3 bases and J dropped 2; count of bases not matched to a gene: 3. CDR3 length equals 15 residues. The CDR3 reads CAISDGLAPYNEQFF. The CDR3 DNA follows: TGTGCCATCAGTGACGGACTAGCCCCCTACAATGAGCAGTTCTTC.

This rearrangement joins TRBV7-6 to TRBJ1-5; 7 nucleotides line up with TRBD1. Germline V gene lookup returns CDR1 SGHVS and CDR2 FNYEAQ. The V and J ends lost 5 bases and 7 bases, in that order; junction bases with no gene match: 11. CDR3 length: 15 amino acids. The CDR3 DNA sequence: TGTGCCAGCAGCCTAGTGAGCAGGGGGGACCAGCCCCAGCATTTT. Encoded protein: CASSLVSRGDQPQHF.

This chain uses TRBV5-6 with TRBJ2-7; 8 bases fit TRBD2. This CDR3 is built from 16 residues. CDR1 and CDR2 from the germline V gene are SGHDT and YYEEEE. The J segment lost 4 bases and the V segment lost 3 bases, leaving 12 bases of the junction unmatched. CDR3 in DNA: TGTGCCAGCAGCTCCCTCGAAGAGCGGGAGTGGTACGAGCAGTACTTC. This sequence encodes CASSSLEEREWYEQYF.

CDR3 sequence reads: CASRDTDTQYF. The CDR3 DNA reads TGTGCCAGCAGGGACACAGATACGCAGTATTTT. J is TRBJ2-3 and V is TRBV2, with D unclear. The CDR3 spans 11 residues. V lost 6 bases and J 2 bases, leaving 3 bases between the germline ends. Germline CDR1 is SNHLY and CDR2 is FYNNEI.

The chain couples TRBV11-2 to TRBJ1-2, with D possibly TRBD1 on 5 matching bases. Trimming removed 1 base at V and 4 bases at J, with 13 bases between. The CDR3 has 15 residues. Germline-derived CDR1 and CDR2 are SGHAT and FQNNGV. CDR3 DNA: TGTGCCAGCAGCTTAGTTTCAGGGTTGGGCTATGGCTACACCTTC. The encoded protein is CASSLVSGLGYGYTF.

Comment on this clone: A junction boundary mismatches the germline segment, possibly from a read error. The J gene is TRBJ1-5, the V gene TRBV6-1; D is unresolved. The V gene's germline CDR1 is MNHNS and CDR2 SASEGT. The CDR3 is 16 amino acids. The CDR3 DNA reads TGTGCCAGCCGTGAGTTTGAATACACTAGCAATCAGCCCCAGCATTTT. This translates into CASREFEYTSNQPQHF.

The V and J genes are TRBV19 and TRBJ1-5; D not resolved. Germline assignment: CDR1 LNHDA and CDR2 SQIVND (reference sequence). V lost 6 bases to trimming and J lost 0 bases, with 12 bases between them. This CDR3 has 15 amino acids. CDR3 loop: CASRLADYSNQPQHF. CDR3 coding DNA: TGTGCCAGTAGGCTGGCAGATTATAGCAATCAGCCCCAGCATTTT.

The chain joins TRBV4-1 to TRBJ2-3; D call uncertain. The CDR3 runs to 11 residues. Germline CDR1 and CDR2: MGHRA and YSYEKL. Between the trimmed V and J ends, which lost 11 bases and 0 bases, there was a span of 6 bases. CDR3 region: CAAASTDTQYF. CDR3 coding DNA: TGCGCCGCCGCGAGCACAGATACGCAGTATTTT.

The V call is TRBV28, the J call TRBJ1-5; a weak D match, TRBD1 (5 bases). V dropped 2 bases and J dropped 7 bases, with 12 bases sitting between them. This CDR3 is built from 14 residues. CDR1 and CDR2 from the germline V gene are MDHEN and SYDVKM. CDR3 sequence: CASSLGGVRQPQHF. In nucleotides, the CDR3 is TGTGCCAGCAGTTTAGGGGGGGTTCGGCAGCCCCAGCATTTT.

The chain joins TRBV7-6 to TRBJ2-7; D is unresolved. The V end lost 0 bases, the J end lost 5 bases, and 8 bases lay between the germline ends. The length of the CDR3 is 13 residues. Germline CDR1 reads SGHVS; CDR2 reads FNYEAQ. CDR3 in amino acids: CASSLAGKNEQYF. In DNA form, the CDR3 reads TGTGCCAGCAGCTTAGCGGGGAAGAACGAGCAGTACTTC. Combining the CDR3 with reference TRBV7-6 and TRBJ2-7 gives the whole variable domain GAGVSQSPRYKVTKRGQDVALRCDPISGHVSLYWYRQALGQGPEFLTYFNYEAQQDKSGLPNDRFSAERPEGSISTLTIQRTEQRDSAMYRCASSLAGKNEQYFGPGTRLTVT.

This clone appeared a single time. The V call is TRBV5-6, the J call TRBJ2-7, with 13 bases identical to TRBD2. The CDR3 consists of 16 residues. The germline V gene has CDR1 SGHDT and CDR2 YYEEEE. The V and J ends lost 4 bases and 4 bases, in that order; junction bases with no gene match: 8. The CDR3, as DNA: TGTGCCAGCAGCCCCACCGGGACTAGCGGGACTTACGAGCAGTACTTC. Amino acid sequence: CASSPTGTSGTYEQYF.

This chain connects TRBV4-1 to TRBJ2-7; tentatively, D is TRBD2 (6 bases). The CDR3 totals 15 residues. The germline CDR1 and CDR2 sequences are MGHRA and YSYEKL. Trimming took 5 bases from V and 0 from J, leaving 14 bases between them. In DNA form, the CDR3 reads TGCGCCAGCAGCATTGATAGCGGAAGCTCCTACGAGCAGTACTTC. This encodes CASSIDSGSSYEQYF.

V usage is TRBV12-5 and J usage is TRBJ2-1; a possible D gene is TRBD1 (6 bases). The germline V and J ends were trimmed by 7 bases and 3 bases, with 10 bases remaining between them. The CDR3 is 13 amino acids. CDR1 is LGHNT, CDR2 FRNRAP, per germline. In DNA form, the CDR3 reads TGTGCTAGTGCCCCGGACAGCTACAATGAGCAGTTCTTC. Translating it yields CASAPDSYNEQFF.

The V and J genes are TRBV27 and TRBJ1-2, with D tentatively TRBD1 (5 bases). Germline values: CDR1 MNHEY, CDR2 SMNVEV (reference sequence). The CDR3 has 13 residues. V was pared by 4 bases and J by 7 bases, with 13 bases between. The CDR3 loop reads CASSSIQGPGYTF. The CDR3 DNA follows: TGTGCCAGCAGTTCGATCCAGGGCCCTGGCTACACCTTC.